The source of this T cell receptor beta chain is a study of a mutant IDH1 vaccine in newly diagnosed glioma. The overall study: Onset of vaccination occurred 4-6 weeks following radiotherapy alone, or with temozolomide cycles.

Whole-study findings and limits: Immune responses arising from the vaccine appeared in 80% to 95% of patients. Pseudoprogression seemingly bore no relation to changes in top peripheral T cell clonotypes.

On this clone itself: The antigen is unknown.

The germline V and J ends were trimmed by 3 bases and 4 bases, with 9 bases remaining between them. This CDR3 has 13 residues. The germline V gene has CDR1 SGHNT and CDR2 YYREEE (reference sequence). As for time point: week 35, safety follow-up. With topical imiquimod, each dose of the vaccine consisted of 300 ug of mutant IDH1 20-mer peptide. Patients underwent eight vaccinations, which took place in weeks 1, 3, 5, 7, 11, 15, 19 and 23. Sequenced by immunoSEQ multiplex PCR; TCRdb stores in-frame clones only, minus some. The sample includes more than 35,000 clones, 81% of them seen just once. Specimen: PBMCs, collected from a glioma patient whose treatment included an IDH1 peptide vaccine. The clonotype comes from a woman in her 40s with glioma. Some clones in this sample may be carry-over from other donors' samples. The chain joins TRBV5-4 to TRBJ2-3; no clear D gene. CDR3: CASSSQSADTQYF. The CDR3 nucleotides read TGTGCCAGCAGCTCCCAGTCTGCAGATACGCAGTATTTT.